These 26 T cell receptor beta chains were all obtained from the same sample, sequenced in a study of shared clonotypes between healthy human individuals. TCRdb's table, derived via immunoSEQ multiplex PCR, lists solely in-frame clones and lacks some. The sample yields millions of clones, around 94% seen once. Sequenced material: naive CD4+ T cells sorted from blood. The subset: CD45RA+ positively selected. These receptors were collected from a man younger than 35 in good health.

This clone was seen a single time. Other DNA sequences in this specimen translate into the identical CDR3. This chain connects TRBV5-1 to TRBJ2-7; D is perhaps TRBD1 (7 bases). The CDR3 is 14 amino acids. V lost 3 bases and J lost 0, with 10 bases in between. Germline loops: CDR1 SGHRS, CDR2 YFSETQ. DNA for the CDR3: TGCGCCAGCAGCTCAGGGGGAGGCTCCTACGAGCAGTACTTC. Translated, it gives CASSSGGGSYEQYF.

This clone was observed a few times. The chain employs TRBV30 and TRBJ1-6; TRBD1 is a possible D gene (6 bases). V was pared by 0 bases and J by 7 bases, with 13 bases between. CDR1 and CDR2 (germline): GTSNPN, SVGIG (reference sequence). The CDR3 covers 15 residues. CDR3 nucleotides: TGTGCCTGGAGTGTGGGGGCCGCGCCAAATTCACCCCTCCACTTT. Translated, it gives CAWSVGAAPNSPLHF. The variable domain in full, with the rest retrieved from reference TRBV30 and TRBJ1-6, is SQTIHQWPATLVQPVGSPLSLECTVEGTSNPNLYWYRQAAGRGLQLLFYSVGIGQISSEVPQNLSASRPQDRQFILSSKKLLLSDSGFYLCAWSVGAAPNSPLHFGNGTRLTVT.

This chain joins TRBV9 and TRBJ2-7, with a possible D match to TRBD1 (7 bases). V lost 4 bases and J 0 bases, leaving 14 bases between the germline ends. The CDR3 sequence is 15 residues long. The germline CDR1 and CDR2 sequences are SGDLS and YYNGEE. Here the CDR3 DNA reads TGTGCCAGCAGCCGGCGGGGACAGAGCTCCTACGAGCAGTACTTC. Its translation is CASSRRGQSSYEQYF.

The chain is built from TRBV18 and TRBJ1-2; TRBD1 matches 8 bases. Trimming removed 4 bases from V and 9 bases from J; junction bases left unmatched: 10. The CDR3 sequence is 14 residues long. Looked up from germline, CDR1 is KGHSH and CDR2 is LQKENI. CDR3 protein: CASSLLPGQESYTF. CDR3 nucleotides: TGTGCCAGCTCACTCCTCCCGGGACAGGAGAGCTACACCTTC.

As concerns this clone: In the same sample, other DNA sequences code for this CDR3. This chain uses TRBV9 with TRBJ2-5; D gene uncertain. From germline, CDR1 is SGDLS and CDR2 YYNGEE. Trimming pared 0 bases from V and 5 bases from J, leaving 11 bases between. The CDR3 length is 14 residues. The CDR3 region is CASSVEGLGETQYF. Written as DNA, the CDR3 is TGTGCCAGCAGCGTAGAGGGTTTGGGGGAGACCCAGTACTTC.

This CDR3 is CASSVSSGMGTGELFF. The CDR3 DNA sequence: TGTGCCAGCAGTGTCTCTAGCGGGATGGGCACCGGGGAGCTGTTTTTT. The V and J genes are TRBV2 and TRBJ2-2, with 9 positions matching TRBD2. There are 16 residues in the CDR3. The germline CDR1 and CDR2 sequences are SNHLY and FYNNEI. J lost 4 bases, V lost 4 bases, and 7 bases had no gene match.

The chain is built from TRBV30 and TRBJ2-1, with D perhaps TRBD1 (6 bases). The V gene's germline CDR1 is GTSNPN and CDR2 SVGIG (reference sequence). V lost 0 bases and J lost 4, with 10 bases in between. This CDR3 has 14 amino acids. Here the CDR3 reads CAWSVQGTYNEQFF. CDR3 DNA sequence: TGTGCCTGGAGTGTACAGGGCACATACAATGAGCAGTTCTTC.

The V gene is TRBV7-2, the J gene TRBJ2-1, with D unclear. The ends were cut back, 1 base at V and 7 bases at J, with 11 bases in the middle. Germline V gives CDR1 SGHTA, CDR2 FQGNSA. This CDR3 spans 14 amino acids. The CDR3 sequence: CASSLEAIENEQFF. CDR3 sequence (DNA): TGTGCCAGCAGCTTAGAGGCTATAGAAAATGAGCAGTTCTTC. The full variable domain, rest sourced from reference TRBV7-2 and TRBJ2-1, is GAGVSQSPSNKVTEKGKDVELRCDPISGHTALYWYRQSLGQGLEFLIYFQGNSAPDKSGLPSDRFSAERTGGSVSTLTIQRTQQEDSAVYLCASSLEAIENEQFFGPGTRLTVL.

The chain uses TRBV2 and TRBJ1-4; D is uncertain. Per the germline V gene, CDR1 is SNHLY and CDR2 is FYNNEI. Between the trimmed V and J ends, which lost 6 bases and 12 bases, there was a span of 11 bases. This CDR3 is built from 11 residues. This CDR3 is CASRVLGELFF. The CDR3 region has the DNA TGTGCCAGCAGGGTCCTCGGTGAACTGTTTTTT.

The J gene is TRBJ1-1, the V gene TRBV28, with a weak D call TRBD1 (5 bases). This CDR3 spans 15 amino acids. V was shortened by 3 bases and J by 1 base, with 12 bases between the two germline ends. The germline CDR1 and CDR2 sequences are MDHEN and SYDVKM. The CDR3 region has the DNA TGTGCCAGCAGTTTCATAGCAGGGCCGAACACTGAAGCTTTCTTT. Its translation is CASSFIAGPNTEAFF.

The genes are TRBV27 and TRBJ1-2, with 8 bases fitting TRBD1. V was pared by 6 bases and J by 5 bases, with 8 bases of the junction left unmatched. This CDR3 has 14 residues. The germline gives CDR1 MNHEY, CDR2 SMNVEV (reference sequence). This CDR3 reads CASRPGTGEYGYTF. The DNA for the CDR3 is TGTGCCAGCAGACCCGGGACAGGCGAATATGGCTACACCTTC.

The genes are TRBV12-5 and TRBJ2-7; no definite D call. Germline V gives CDR1 LGHNT, CDR2 FRNRAP. V was pared by 0 bases and J by 6 bases, with 18 bases between. The CDR3 sequence is 16 residues long. The CDR3 DNA reads TGTGCTAGTGGTTTGGTACTGAGGCAAGGTCCTTCCGAGCAGTACTTC. Translated, it gives CASGLVLRQGPSEQYF.

This CDR3 is CASSSPLAGGYNEQFF. CDR3 DNA: TGTGCCAGCAGCTCCCCTCTAGCGGGGGGGTATAATGAGCAGTTCTTC. This chain uses TRBV7-6 with TRBJ2-1; TRBD2 matches 12 bases. The germline V gene encodes CDR1 SGHVS and CDR2 FNYEAQ. This CDR3 contains 16 residues. V lost 4 bases and J lost 7; bases outside the gene matches: 8. Looking up the rest from reference TRBV7-6 and TRBJ2-1 gives the full variable domain: GAGVSQSPRYKVTKRGQDVALRCDPISGHVSLYWYRQALGQGPEFLTYFNYEAQQDKSGLPNDRFSAERPEGSISTLTIQRTEQRDSAMYRCASSSPLAGGYNEQFFGPGTRLTVL.

The chain couples TRBV14 to TRBJ2-3; 7 bases fit TRBD2. There are 13 residues in the CDR3. The germline CDR1 and CDR2 sequences are SGHDN and FVKESK. The J segment lost 13 bases and the V segment lost 0 bases, leaving 7 bases of the junction unmatched. Here the CDR3 DNA reads TGTGCCAGCAGCCAAGATCAAAGCCGGGGGGAGTATTTT. The encoded protein is CASSQDQSRGEYF.

Comments on this clone: The same CDR3 also results from other DNA sequences found in this sample. The CDR3, as DNA: TGCGCCAGCAGTTCGGAGGGCAGGCAAGAGACCCAGTACTTC. This gives the protein CASSSEGRQETQYF. The V call is TRBV5-1, the J call TRBJ2-5, with D perhaps matching TRBD2 (6 bases). Germline V gives CDR1 SGHRS, CDR2 YFSETQ. The CDR3 runs 14 residues. Trimming removed 5 bases at V and 2 bases at J, with 13 bases between.

This chain connects TRBV5-1 to TRBJ2-2, with D possibly TRBD2 on 5 matching bases. Germline V CDR1 and CDR2: SGHRS, YFSETQ. V lost 4 bases to trimming and J lost 4 bases, with 11 bases between them. The CDR3 extends over 14 amino acids. The CDR3 nucleotides are TGCGCCAGCAGCCCGGACGGACTCACCGGGGAGCTGTTTTTT. Protein product: CASSPDGLTGELFF. Full variable domain (rest looked up from reference TRBV5-1 and TRBJ2-2): KAGVTQTPRYLIKTRGQQVTLSCSPISGHRSVSWYQQTPGQGLQFLFEYFSETQRNKGNFPGRFSGRQFSNSRSEMNVSTLELGDSALYLCASSPDGLTGELFFGEGSRLTVL.

The CDR3 loop reads CASSLVGQGESPLHF. The CDR3 region has the DNA TGTGCCAGCAGCTTAGTGGGACAGGGAGAATCACCCCTCCACTTT. The chain uses TRBV7-8 and TRBJ1-6; the match to TRBD1 covers 9 bases. The CDR3 totals 15 residues. Unmatched junction bases numbered 5, after V lost 1 base and J lost 10 bases. CDR1 and CDR2 (germline): SGHVS, FQNEAQ.

The chain combines TRBV19 with TRBJ1-1; D is perhaps TRBD1 (5 bases). The CDR3 has 15 amino acids. Germline V gene lookup returns CDR1 LNHDA and CDR2 SQIVND (reference sequence). The germline V and J ends were trimmed by 5 bases and 0 bases, with 13 bases remaining between them. The CDR3 DNA reads TGTGCCAGTAGTCCCCAGGGCAGGATGAACACTGAAGCTTTCTTT. Translation: CASSPQGRMNTEAFF.

This chain uses TRBV4-1 with TRBJ2-5; possible D gene TRBD2, 5 bases. This CDR3 comprises 14 residues. V was shortened by 0 bases and J by 6 bases, with 11 bases between the two germline ends. CDR1 MGHRA and CDR2 YSYEKL come from the germline V gene. The CDR3 region is CASSQDAGTKTQYF. The CDR3 DNA reads TGCGCCAGCAGCCAAGATGCGGGTACGAAGACCCAGTACTTC.

The sample holds one count of this clone. The chain has TRBV4-1 and TRBJ2-1; either TRBD1 or TRBD2 may fit D (5 bases each). Per germline, CDR1 MGHRA and CDR2 YSYEKL. The length of the CDR3 is 15 residues. V shed 2 bases and J shed 4 bases, with 12 bases lying between them. The CDR3, as DNA: TGCGCCAGCAGCCAACTTGGGGGTGTGTACAATGAGCAGTTCTTC. Its translation: CASSQLGGVYNEQFF.

The rearrangement links TRBV4-1 to TRBJ2-5, with 7 bases aligning to TRBD2. The length of the CDR3 is 16 residues. Looked up from germline, CDR1 is MGHRA and CDR2 is YSYEKL. V lost 0 bases and J lost 4; bases outside the gene matches: 8. The CDR3 DNA sequence: TGCGCCAGCAGCCAAGATAAGGGACTAATCTTAGAGACCCAGTACTTC. Its protein product is CASSQDKGLILETQYF.

The rearrangement uses TRBV6-5 and TRBJ1-4, with D possibly being TRBD1 (5 bases). Germline V gene lookup returns CDR1 MNHEY and CDR2 SVGAGI. The CDR3 loop spans 14 amino acids. Trimming pared 7 bases from V and 0 bases from J, leaving 9 bases between. This chain's CDR3 is CASTQTATNEKLFF. CDR3 in DNA: TGTGCCAGCACCCAGACAGCAACTAATGAAAAACTGTTTTTT.

This clone was picked up one time. The V gene is TRBV4-1, the J gene TRBJ1-4, with D uncertain. Looked up from germline, CDR1 is MGHRA and CDR2 is YSYEKL. V was trimmed by 1 base and J by 5 bases, leaving 11 bases between them. The CDR3 covers 15 residues. The CDR3 spells CASSQGPGWNEKLFF. CDR3 coding DNA: TGCGCCAGCAGCCAAGGTCCAGGTTGGAATGAAAAACTGTTTTTT.

The chain employs TRBV6-5 and TRBJ2-2; possibly TRBD2 for D (5 bases). The CDR3 loop spans 13 amino acids. Trimming cost V 2 bases and J 7 bases, with 8 bases left between them. Germline CDR1 is MNHEY and CDR2 is SVGAGI. CDR3 nucleotides: TGTGCCAGCAGTTACCGCCGGGACGGGGAGCTGTTTTTT. Translating it yields CASSYRRDGELFF.

This chain joins TRBV28 and TRBJ1-5, with D uncertain. Germline loops: CDR1 MDHEN, CDR2 SYDVKM. CDR3 length: 14 amino acids. Trimming took off 7 bases at V and 3 bases at J, with 13 bases between the two ends. CDR3 DNA sequence: TGTGCCAGCAAAACCGGTTACCCCAATCAGCCCCAGCATTTT. Amino acid sequence: CASKTGYPNQPQHF.

V gene TRBV7-2 combines with J gene TRBJ2-3, with 9 bases lining up with TRBD2. CDR1 is SGHTA, CDR2 FQGNSA, per germline. The ends lost 2 bases at V and 5 bases at J; junction bases unmatched: 8. The CDR3 length is 16 residues. The CDR3 DNA is TGTGCCAGCAGCTTAATGTTTAGCGGGAGTGGAGATACGCAGTATTTT. The encoded protein is CASSLMFSGSGDTQYF.